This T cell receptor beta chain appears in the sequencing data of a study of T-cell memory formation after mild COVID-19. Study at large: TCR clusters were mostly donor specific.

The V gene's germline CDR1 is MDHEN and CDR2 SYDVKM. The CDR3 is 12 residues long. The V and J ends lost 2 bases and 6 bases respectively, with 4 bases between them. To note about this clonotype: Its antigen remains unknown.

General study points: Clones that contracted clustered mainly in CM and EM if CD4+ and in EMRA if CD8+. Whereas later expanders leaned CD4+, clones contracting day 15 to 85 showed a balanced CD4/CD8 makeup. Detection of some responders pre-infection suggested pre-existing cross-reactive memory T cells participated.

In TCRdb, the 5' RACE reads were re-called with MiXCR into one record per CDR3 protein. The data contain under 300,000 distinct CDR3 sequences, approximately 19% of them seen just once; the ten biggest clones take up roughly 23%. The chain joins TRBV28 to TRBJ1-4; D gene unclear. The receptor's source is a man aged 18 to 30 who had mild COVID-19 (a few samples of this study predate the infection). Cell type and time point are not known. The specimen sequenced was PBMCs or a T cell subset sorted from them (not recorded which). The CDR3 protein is CASSLQHEKLFF. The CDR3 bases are TGTGCCAGCAGTTTACAGCATGAAAAACTGTTTTTT.